The 9 T cell receptor beta chains given below trace back to one sample, sequenced in a study of brain T cells in children with intractable seizures. The assay was immunoSEQ multiplex PCR, and TCRdb's table has in-frame clones only and misses some. Of tens of thousands of clones detected, more than 80% appear once; the ten largest clones hold 5% to 6.5%. The sequences come from peripheral blood, collected at surgery. Source of these receptors: a girl aged 2 to 9 with tuberous sclerosis and intractable seizures.

The V and J genes are TRBV10-3 and TRBJ2-3; the D gene is possibly TRBD1 (6 bases). This CDR3 contains 16 residues. Trimming shortened V by 5 bases and J by 0 bases, and 15 bases separated the two germline ends. Germline CDR1 reads ENHRY; CDR2 reads SYGVKD. In nucleotides, the CDR3 is TGTGCCATCAGTCGACAGGCAGAAGATAGCACAGATACGCAGTATTTT. This translates into CAISRQAEDSTDTQYF.

This chain links TRBV6-5 with TRBJ1-2; 8 bases map to TRBD1. Per germline, CDR1 MNHEY and CDR2 SVGAGI. The CDR3 is 14 residues long. V dropped 6 bases and J dropped 1; count of bases not matched to a gene: 4. The CDR3 loop is CASRTTGGNYGYTF. CDR3 nucleotides: TGTGCCAGCAGGACCACAGGGGGTAACTATGGCTACACCTTC.

This chain connects TRBV30 to TRBJ1-2, with a weak D call TRBD1 (6 bases). V gave up 3 bases and J gave up 0 bases, with 11 bases separating them. This CDR3 has 14 residues. Germline V gene sequence: CDR1 GTSNPN, CDR2 SVGIG (reference sequence). The CDR3 nucleotides are TGTGCCTGGAGAGATTACAGGGCTAACTATGGCTACACCTTC. Translated: CAWRDYRANYGYTF.

This clone is medium-sized in the sample. This chain uses TRBV30 with TRBJ2-2; TRBD2 matches at 8 bases. This CDR3 contains 16 residues. The V gene's germline CDR1 is GTSNPN and CDR2 SVGIG (reference sequence). The ends lost 8 bases at V and 0 bases at J; junction bases unmatched: 11. The CDR3 sequence is CAGVKTSATNTGELFF. The CDR3 DNA sequence: TGTGCCGGGGTAAAGACTAGCGCTACGAACACCGGGGAGCTGTTTTTT.

J is TRBJ1-5 and V is TRBV24-1; 7 positions match TRBD1. V gave up 10 bases and J gave up 7 bases; unmatched junction bases: 12. The CDR3 extends over 14 amino acids. Per the germline V gene, CDR1 is KGHDR and CDR2 is SFDVKD. This CDR3 reads CATNRGGFRQPQHF. The DNA for the CDR3 is TGTGCCACTAACAGGGGTGGGTTTCGCCAGCCCCAGCATTTT.

The rearrangement links TRBV3-1 (or the pseudogene TRBV3-2) to TRBJ1-1, with a weak D call TRBD1 (6 bases). Trimming removed 5 bases at V and 4 bases at J, with 17 bases between. CDR3 length equals 15 residues. Per germline, CDR1 LGHDT and CDR2 YNNKEL (reference sequence). The CDR3 sequence is CASSFEGGASTEAFF. CDR3 DNA: TGTGCCAGCAGCTTTGAAGGGGGGGCGAGCACTGAAGCTTTCTTT.

The chain combines TRBV29-1 with TRBJ1-2, with D tentatively TRBD1 (5 bases). This CDR3 spans 14 amino acids. The germline CDR1 and CDR2 sequences are SQVTM and ANQGSEA. V was pared by 1 base and J by 0 bases, with 9 bases between. The CDR3: CSVEVDTTNYGYTF. The CDR3 DNA reads as TGCAGCGTTGAAGTGGACACAACTAACTATGGCTACACCTTC.

The J gene is TRBJ1-1, the V gene TRBV6-5; D ambiguous. The CDR3 runs 13 residues. V was trimmed by 7 bases and J by 1 base, leaving 10 bases between them. Germline V gives CDR1 MNHEY, CDR2 SVGAGI. CDR3 nucleotide sequence: TGTGCCAGCAAGAGAGCGAAGAACACTGAAGCTTTCTTT. It encodes CASKRAKNTEAFF.

This chain connects TRBV5-1 to TRBJ2-5; 7 nucleotides agree with TRBD1. Germline CDR1 is SGHRS and CDR2 is YFSETQ. CDR3 size: 14 residues. The ends lost 2 bases at V and 3 bases at J; junction bases unmatched: 4. The CDR3 loop reads CASSFRGFEETQYF. DNA of the CDR3: TGCGCCAGCAGCTTCAGGGGGTTCGAAGAGACCCAGTACTTC.